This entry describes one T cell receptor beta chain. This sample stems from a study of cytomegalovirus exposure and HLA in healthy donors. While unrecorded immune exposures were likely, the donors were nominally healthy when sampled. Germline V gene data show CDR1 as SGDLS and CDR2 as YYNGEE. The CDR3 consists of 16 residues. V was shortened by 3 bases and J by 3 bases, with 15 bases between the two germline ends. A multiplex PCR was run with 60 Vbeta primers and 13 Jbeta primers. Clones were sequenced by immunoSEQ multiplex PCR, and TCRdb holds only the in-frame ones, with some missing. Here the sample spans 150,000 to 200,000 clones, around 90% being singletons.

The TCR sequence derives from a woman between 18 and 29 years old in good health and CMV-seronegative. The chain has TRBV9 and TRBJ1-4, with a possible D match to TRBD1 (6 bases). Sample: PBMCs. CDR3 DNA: TGTGCCAGCAGCGCCGAGGGCAGGACAGCTAATGAAAAACTGTTTTTT. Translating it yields CASSAEGRTANEKLFF.